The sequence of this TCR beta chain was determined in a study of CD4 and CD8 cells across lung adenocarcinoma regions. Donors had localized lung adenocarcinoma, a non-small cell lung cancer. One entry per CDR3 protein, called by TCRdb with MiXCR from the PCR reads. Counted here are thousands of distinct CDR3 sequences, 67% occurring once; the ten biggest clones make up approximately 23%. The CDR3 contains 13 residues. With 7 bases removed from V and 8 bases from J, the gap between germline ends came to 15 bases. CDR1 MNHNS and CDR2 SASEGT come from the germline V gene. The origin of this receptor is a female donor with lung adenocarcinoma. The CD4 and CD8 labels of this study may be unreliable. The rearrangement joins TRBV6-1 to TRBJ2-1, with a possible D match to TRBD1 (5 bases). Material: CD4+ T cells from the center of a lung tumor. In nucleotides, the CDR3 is TGTGCCAGCACCCCACCAGGGTCAGATGAGCAGTTCTTC. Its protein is CASTPPGSDEQFF.